The source of this T cell receptor beta chain is a study of blood T cell repertoires in COVID-19. Study-level background: Acute and convalescent COVID-19 samples came from the United States, Italy and Spain. The analysed material was cDNA or gDNA that came from T cells, B-cell-depleted T cells, or PBMCs.

The authors' processing: Amplified reference gene primers provided the basis for estimating nucleated cell counts. Generated by immunoSEQ multiplex PCR, the TCRdb table keeps only in-frame clones and is missing some. V, J and clone size are those of that table, while D and trimming were read from the DNA. The sample consists of around 120,000 clones, about 88% of them appearing once. This CDR3 is 15 amino acids long. Germline V gene sequence: CDR1 MNHEY, CDR2 SMNVEV (reference sequence). V shed 3 bases and J shed 2 bases, with 13 bases lying between them. The source material was peripheral blood. This receptor was identified in a middle-aged man with active COVID-19. V is TRBV27 and J is TRBJ2-5, with a tentative D call TRBD1 (6 bases). CDR3 DNA sequence: TGTGCCAGCAGTTTCTTCGGGACATCACAAGAGACCCAGTACTTC. As protein: CASSFFGTSQETQYF.